This TCR beta chain was observed in a study of blood T cell repertoires in COVID-19. Study-level information: From the United States, Italy and Spain came samples of acute and convalescent COVID-19. T cells, B-cell-depleted T cells, or PBMCs provided the cDNA or gDNA that served as material.

Only in-frame clones appear in the TCRdb table, and some are missing; sequencing was by immunoSEQ multiplex PCR. The profile shows hundreds of thousands of clones, more than 75% of them singletons. The germline CDR1 and CDR2 sequences are SGHTA and FQGNSA. Trimming removed 5 bases from V and 2 bases from J, with 3 bases in between. CDR3 length: 11 residues. Sample: peripheral blood. The source of this sequence is a woman younger than 45 who had recovered from COVID-19. This rearrangement joins TRBV7-2 to TRBJ2-5; the D is unclear. The DNA for the CDR3 is TGTGCCAGCAGCCATCAAGAGACCCAGTACTTC. It encodes CASSHQETQYF.